This T cell receptor beta chain was sequenced for a study of preoperative IRX-2 immunotherapy in early breast cancer. Repertoires were generated with immunoSEQ multiplex PCR, while TCRdb's copy carries only in-frame clones and drops some. The data hold about 6,200 clones, with 75% observed a single time. Treatment noted: preoperative locoregional IRX-2 cytokine immunotherapy. Patients received preoperative, locoregional IRX-2 cytokine immunotherapy in a phase Ib study. V was trimmed by 2 bases and J by 3 bases, leaving 11 bases between them. The CDR3 runs to 15 residues. Germline CDR1 is KGHSH and CDR2 is LQKENI.

This clonotype was obtained from a human donor with breast cancer. J is TRBJ1-3 and V is TRBV18, with D perhaps matching TRBD1 (6 bases). Sequences were derived from tumor tissue, sampled before IRX-2 immunotherapy. The CDR3 loop is CASSPDRTLGNTIYF. CDR3 bases: TGTGCCAGCTCACCAGACAGGACGCTTGGAAACACCATATATTTT.